This entry lists 15 T cell receptor beta chains sequenced from one sample in a study of T cell changes during pregnancy in multiple sclerosis. Clones were sequenced by immunoSEQ multiplex PCR, and TCRdb holds only the in-frame ones, with some missing. The sample has around 96,000 clones; 90% to 95% are singletons. This specimen consisted of peripheral blood, obtained in the third trimester of pregnancy. The receptors stem from a female donor with multiple sclerosis, enrolled in a pregnancy study.

This chain joins TRBV5-1 and TRBJ2-3, with 14 bases matching TRBD2. V shed 3 bases, J shed 3 bases, and the junction held 6 bases outside the gene matches. This CDR3 has 17 amino acids. Germline assignment: CDR1 SGHRS and CDR2 YFSETQ. The CDR3 sequence is CASSSGTSGSKTDTQYF. Written as DNA, the CDR3 is TGCGCCAGCAGCTCCGGGACTAGCGGGAGTAAGACAGATACGCAGTATTTT.

The chain couples TRBV28 to TRBJ2-7, with 9 nucleotides matching TRBD2. The CDR3 runs to 18 residues. CDR1 is MDHEN, CDR2 SYDVKM, per germline. Germline trimming cut 7 bases from V and 0 bases from J; bases unmatched to any gene: 16. In DNA, the CDR3 is TGTGCCAGCAATCCCCTGGGGACTAGCCATTTTAGCTCCTACGAGCAGTACTTC. Its translation is CASNPLGTSHFSSYEQYF.

This chain joins TRBV6-6 and TRBJ1-4; 7 nucleotides agree with TRBD1. The CDR3 consists of 15 residues. Germline V gene sequence: CDR1 MNHNY, CDR2 SVGAGI (reference sequence). The V segment lost 5 bases and the J segment 4 bases; nucleotides outside the gene matches: 7. CDR3 loop: CASSITGAINEKLFF. The CDR3 DNA reads TGTGCCAGCAGTATTACAGGGGCGATTAATGAAAAACTGTTTTTT.

The chain recombines TRBV18 with TRBJ1-2; TRBD1 matches 7 bases. V dropped 3 bases and J dropped 4; count of bases not matched to a gene: 11. Germline V CDR1 and CDR2: KGHSH, LQKENI. This CDR3 is 16 amino acids long. The DNA of the CDR3 is TGTGCCAGCTCACCCTCGAGAGGGGGCTCGGGCTATGGCTACACCTTC. Its translation is CASSPSRGGSGYGYTF.

The chain couples TRBV9 to TRBJ2-2, with D uncertain. CDR3 length: 13 amino acids. Germline V gives CDR1 SGDLS, CDR2 YYNGEE. Trimming removed 2 bases at V and 6 bases at J, with 8 bases between. The CDR3 region is CASSVEVSGELFF. Here the CDR3 DNA reads TGTGCCAGCAGCGTCGAGGTATCCGGGGAGCTGTTTTTT. The full variable domain, rest sourced from reference TRBV9 and TRBJ2-2, is DSGVTQTPKHLITATGQRVTLRCSPRSGDLSVYWYQQSLDQGLQFLIQYYNGEERAKGNILERFSAQQFPDLHSELNLSSLELGDSALYFCASSVEVSGELFFGEGSRLTVL.

The CDR3 region has the DNA TGTGCCAGTAGTATAGCCGCAGGGGGTCTCTACGAGCAGTACTTC. This codes for CASSIAAGGLYEQYF. V is TRBV19 and J is TRBJ2-7; the match to TRBD1 covers 7 bases. This CDR3 has 15 residues. With 1 base clipped from V and 3 bases from J, the junction kept 6 bases outside the gene matches. Per germline, CDR1 LNHDA and CDR2 SQIVND (reference sequence).

The V and J genes are TRBV28 and TRBJ2-7, with D tentatively TRBD2 (6 bases). Germline-derived CDR1 and CDR2 are MDHEN and SYDVKM. The CDR3 has 14 amino acids. The V end lost 3 bases, the J end lost 0 bases, and 9 bases lay between the germline ends. CDR3 region: CASSLAGSSYEQYF. The CDR3 nucleotides read TGTGCCAGCAGTTTGGCGGGGTCCTCCTACGAGCAGTACTTC. The complete variable domain, with remaining parts taken from reference TRBV28 and TRBJ2-7, reads DVKVTQSSRYLVKRTGEKVFLECVQDMDHENMFWYRQDPGLGLRLIYFSYDVKMKEKGDIPEGYSVSREKKERFSLILESASTNQTSMYLCASSLAGSSYEQYFGPGTRLTVT.

This chain connects TRBV5-6 to TRBJ1-4, with 8 bases lining up with TRBD1. The CDR3 sequence is 14 residues long. The V segment lost 7 bases and the J segment 4 bases; nucleotides outside the gene matches: 6. CDR1 and CDR2 from the germline V gene are SGHDT and YYEEEE. This CDR3 is CASGIQGVNEKLFF. CDR3 in DNA: TGTGCCAGCGGAATACAGGGGGTTAATGAAAAACTGTTTTTT.

The chain recombines TRBV6-5 with TRBJ2-7; 7 bases map to TRBD2. This CDR3 comprises 13 residues. Germline assignment: CDR1 MNHEY and CDR2 SVGAGI. The J segment lost 3 bases and the V segment lost 6 bases, leaving 5 bases of the junction unmatched. The CDR3 DNA follows: TGTGCCAGCAGCCTGGGACTAATCTACGAGCAGTACTTC. This sequence encodes CASSLGLIYEQYF.

This chain links TRBV6-1 with TRBJ2-7; 7 bases line up with TRBD1. This CDR3 is 14 amino acids long. Germline CDR1 is MNHNS and CDR2 is SASEGT. The V and J ends lost 3 bases and 6 bases, in that order; junction bases with no gene match: 8. In nucleotides, the CDR3 is TGTGCCAGCAGTGATCTATCAGGGACAGTCGAGCAGTACTTC. Encoded protein: CASSDLSGTVEQYF.

V is TRBV7-9 and J is TRBJ2-1, with TRBD2 matching over 8 bases. Germline V CDR1 and CDR2: SEHNR, FQNEAQ (reference sequence). Trimming removed 4 bases from V and 7 bases from J; junction bases left unmatched: 9. This CDR3 comprises 15 residues. In nucleotides, the CDR3 is TGTGCCAGCAGCTACACAGCGGGAGTGGGTAATGAGCAGTTCTTC. Amino acids: CASSYTAGVGNEQFF.

The genes are TRBV6-4 and TRBJ2-3, with TRBD2 as a possible D gene (6 bases). This CDR3 region has 16 residues. CDR1 is MRHNA, CDR2 SNTAGT, per germline. V lost 2 bases, J lost 10 bases, and 22 bases lay in between. CDR3 sequence (DNA): TGTGCCAGCAGTGACGAGGCGGGAACCCCAACCAATGCGCAGTATTTT. It is translated as CASSDEAGTPTNAQYF.

The rearrangement links TRBV6-1 to TRBJ2-7; the match to TRBD1 covers 7 bases. Germline loops: CDR1 MNHNS, CDR2 SASEGT. The ends lost 1 base at V and 3 bases at J; junction bases unmatched: 6. The CDR3 spans 15 residues. The CDR3 nucleotides are TGTGCCAGCAGTGAAGAGCTCGCAGGGGGCTACGAGCAGTACTTC. Translating gives CASSEELAGGYEQYF.

The rearrangement uses TRBV7-8 and TRBJ2-7; TRBD2 matches at 7 bases. CDR1 is SGHVS and CDR2 is FQNEAQ in the germline V gene. V lost 1 base, J lost 0 bases, and 6 bases stayed unmatched. CDR3 size: 16 residues. This chain's CDR3 is CASSLGRTRGSYEQYF. The CDR3 DNA reads as TGTGCCAGCAGCTTAGGAAGGACTAGGGGCTCCTACGAGCAGTACTTC. The whole variable domain, remainder taken from reference TRBV7-8 and TRBJ2-7, is GAGVSQSPRYKVAKRGQDVALRCDPISGHVSLFWYQQALGQGPEFLTYFQNEAQLDKSGLPSDRFFAERPEGSVSTLKIQRTQQEDSAVYLCASSLGRTRGSYEQYFGPGTRLTVT.

V usage is TRBV5-1 and J usage is TRBJ2-3, with 8 bases identical to TRBD2. Germline assignment: CDR1 SGHRS and CDR2 YFSETQ. Trimming took 0 bases from V and 2 from J; bases not matched to a gene: 11. This CDR3 has 18 residues. The DNA for the CDR3 is TGCGCCAGCAGCTTGGCAACCCTTTCGGGAGGGTACACAGATACGCAGTATTTT. It is translated as CASSLATLSGGYTDTQYF.